This T cell receptor (beta chain) was captured in a study of prognosis after radiotherapy for stage I lung cancer. Study summary: The study recorded squamous cell carcinoma in seven patients and adenocarcinoma in twelve. The study, taken as a whole, reports: Differential TRBV and TRBJ gene usage was reported between patients with metastases and patients without them.

The germline gives CDR1 KGHSH, CDR2 LQKENI. V was shortened by 3 bases and J by 0 bases, with 11 bases between the two germline ends. The CDR3 is 16 amino acids. With two-round multiplex PCR, TCR beta CDR3 sequences were amplified from genomic DNA. The first PCR round targeted every TRBV and TRBJ gene with specific primers. TCRdb reprocessed the multiplex PCR reads with MiXCR, giving one entry per CDR3 protein. The sample lists approximately 35,000 distinct CDR3 sequences, around a third occurring once. This clonotype was recorded many times. Its cognate antigen is unknown. The patients, a group without prior chemotherapy, radiotherapy or other malignancies, were all node-negative on CT and PET/CT.

This receptor was obtained from a donor aged 50 or older with non-small cell lung cancer. Sequenced material: PBMCs, taken before or after stereotactic body radiation therapy (not recorded which). The V call is TRBV18, the J call TRBJ2-2; tentatively, D is TRBD1 or TRBD2 (5 bases each). CDR3 loop: CASSPLGPPNTGELFF. Written as DNA, the CDR3 is TGTGCCAGCTCACCCCTGGGACCGCCGAACACCGGGGAGCTGTTTTTT.